This T cell receptor beta chain emerged from a study of cytomegalovirus exposure and HLA in healthy donors. Broader study findings: Three CMV-associated chains proved CMV antigen-specific in vitro. The study recorded about 160 TCR beta chains that were cytomegalovirus-associated. According to reports, the classifier identified cytomegalovirus status with high specificity and sensitivity.

The donors were members of the validation cohort comprising over 90 subjects, separate from the approximately 630-subject first cohort. Sequencing was performed with immunoSEQ multiplex PCR; in TCRdb, only in-frame clones are kept and a portion is missing. The table records 150,000 to 200,000 clones, roughly 80% of them present only once. On this clone: No antigen is known for it.

The sequence was obtained from a man aged 25 to 40 in good health and CMV-seropositive. Sequences were obtained from PBMCs.

The DNA for the CDR3 is TGTGCCATCAGCGAAGCCGTGGGAGTAGCGGTCTACACAGATACGCAGTATTTT. As protein: CAISEAVGVAVYTDTQYF. The chain is built from TRBV10-3 and TRBJ2-3; maybe TRBD2 (6 bases). The V gene lost 6 bases and the J gene lost 2 bases, with 24 bases spanning the gap. The germline CDR1 and CDR2 sequences are ENHRY and SYGVKD. The CDR3 runs to 18 residues.